This T cell receptor (beta chain) was sequenced during a study of blood T cell repertoires in COVID-19. Study-wide background: Samples representing acute and convalescent COVID-19 were sourced from the United States, Italy and Spain.

The table came from immunoSEQ multiplex PCR; TCRdb's copy has only in-frame clones and leaves some out. The sample carries under 250,000 clones, 92% recorded once. The CDR3 is made up of 15 amino acids. Per the germline V gene, CDR1 is SEHNR and CDR2 is FQNEAQ (reference sequence). Trimming took 4 bases from V and 8 from J, leaving 18 bases between them. The V gene is TRBV7-9, the J gene TRBJ2-4; weak D call: TRBD1 (6 bases). The origin of this receptor is a man between 60 and 70 years old with COVID-19, enrolled during active disease. Specimen: peripheral blood. Here the CDR3 DNA reads TGTGCCAGCAGCTCGTCTAACAGGGCCGGCTACATTCAGTACTTC. Protein product: CASSSSNRAGYIQYF.